The 32 T cell receptor delta chains given below trace back to one sample, sequenced in a study of γδ T cells in repeated Plasmodium falciparum infection (dated by TCRdb to about 2021). The method was multiplex PCR. Sequenced on an Illumina MiSeq. Identical DNA sequences were merged into single rows after TCRdb reprocessed the public reads with CATT. The sample yields approximately 90,000 delta-chain clones; 0.75% to 1% were counted once. Of the sample, around 9.6% is held by the ten largest clones. For bulk TCR repertoire analysis, Vgamma9/Vdelta2+ and Vdelta2-negative gammadelta T cell populations were isolated by flow sorting from peripheral blood mononuclear cells. The source material was gamma-delta T cells from blood. The source of these receptors is a pool of human donors (malaria-infected and uninfected, not separated).

Of note for this clone: For this DNA, TCRdb reports the protein of a much larger clone, which diverges at residue 12, most likely from a read error; the protein presented here is translated directly from the DNA. CDR3: CACDTAGGFGSRDTRQMFF. The CDR3 DNA sequence: TGTGCCTGTGACACCGCTGGGGGATTCGGTTCCCGGGACACCCGACAGATGTTTTTC. The V gene is TRDV2, the J gene TRDJ3; 9 positions match TRDD3. In the absence of a J gene in TCRdb, the DNA was matched to germline to assign it here. The V and J ends lost 0 bases and 5 bases, in that order; junction bases with no gene match: 10. From germline, CDR1 is GEAIGNYY and CDR2 EKD. The CDR3 extends over 19 amino acids.

This clone was found a few times. The protein that TCRdb holds for this DNA derives from a much larger clone and differs from the translated DNA at residue 13, which likely indicates a read error; the protein shown here is translated from the DNA. The V call is TRDV2, the J call TRDJ1, with 9 nucleotides matching TRDD3. The junction had 14 bases not matched to a gene; V was cut back by 1 base and J by 3 bases. Germline V lookup: CDR1 GEAIGNYY, CDR2 EKD. The CDR3 sequence is 18 residues long. CDR3 protein: CACDTLSLGDPYADKLIF. CDR3 bases: TGTGCCTGTGACACTCTATCACTGGGGGACCCGTACGCCGATAAACTCATCTTT.

This clone appeared a few times. A far larger clone is one nucleotide away, so this likely arose from a read error. This same CDR3 is encoded by further DNA sequences in the sample. This chain links TRDV2 with TRDJ1, with D perhaps matching TRDD3 (6 bases). Germline matching of the DNA provided the J gene here, since TCRdb leaves it blank. The germline V and J ends were trimmed by 0 bases and 2 bases, with 24 bases remaining between them. Germline V gene lookup returns CDR1 GEAIGNYY and CDR2 EKD. The CDR3 consists of 19 residues. DNA for the CDR3: TGTGCCTGTGACACCGTTGGGGGGTATAGTGTGGGCATAACCGATAAACTCATCTTT. As protein: CACDTVGGYSVGITDKLIF.

Comments on this clone: This likely stems from a read error, as it lies one base from a far larger clone. Additional DNA sequences in this sample encode the identical CDR3. The genes are TRDV2 and TRDJ3; 9 bases align to TRDD3. Matching the DNA to germline supplied the J gene, which TCRdb does not give. The V segment lost 1 base and the J segment 2 bases; nucleotides outside the gene matches: 14. Germline V gene lookup returns CDR1 GEAIGNYY and CDR2 EKD. The CDR3 has 21 amino acids. CDR3 nucleotide sequence: TGTGCCTGTGACACTGATTACTTAACGGGGATACGCGCCTGGGACACCCGACAGATGTTTTTC. Translation: CACDTDYLTGIRAWDTRQMFF.

As concerns this clone: A read error is the likely source, as a far larger clone sits one nucleotide away. Additional DNA sequences in this sample encode the identical CDR3. No J gene call was made, and the V gene is TRDV1; the table's D call, TRDD3, was not checked against the DNA. CDR1 is TSWWSYY and CDR2 is QGS in the germline V gene. The CDR3 sequence is 22 residues long. The CDR3 coding sequence is TGTGCTCTTGGGTCTCTGATTCCTTCCTCCCTAAACTGGGGGTCTCCTCCCGATAAGCTCATCTTT. Translated: CALGSLIPSSLNWGSPPDKLIF.

A word on this clone: A read error likely explains why the TCRdb protein, taken from a much larger clone, differs from this DNA's translation at residue 16; the protein shown is translated from the DNA. J gene calling gave no result, while the V gene is TRDV1. Per the germline V gene, CDR1 is TSWWSYY and CDR2 is QGS. The CDR3 runs to 18 residues. The CDR3 DNA follows: TGTGCTCTTGGGGACTTTCCACCGTTTCCTGGTCGAACCGATAAATTCATCTTT. Residues: CALGDFPPFPGRTDKFIF.

Comments on this clone: The protein that TCRdb holds for this DNA derives from a much larger clone and differs from the translated DNA at residue 10, which likely indicates a read error; the protein shown here is translated from the DNA. CDR3 nucleotide sequence: TGTGCCTGTGACAGAGAGGGATACGGACCCATCTTT. This codes for CACDREGYGPIF. V gene assignment gives TRDV2, but the J gene was left uncalled; whether TRDD3, the table's D call, matches the DNA was not checked. Germline lookup yields CDR1 GEAIGNYY and CDR2 EKD. The CDR3 is 12 residues long.

By sample fraction, this clone is medium-sized. This CDR3 is also generated by other DNA sequences in the sample. For the CDR3, the DNA is TGTGCCTGTGACACTGGGGGCCTGAGGGGCTCCTGGGACACCCGACAGATGTTTTTC. Translating gives CACDTGGLRGSWDTRQMFF. The chain couples TRDV2 to TRDJ3; D may be TRDD3 (6 bases). Trimming pared 1 base from V and 0 bases from J, leaving 15 bases between. The CDR3 length is 19 residues. Germline V gene sequence: CDR1 GEAIGNYY, CDR2 EKD.

Note on this clone: Only one base separates this from a far larger clonotype, so it likely reflects a read error. Other DNA sequences of this sample code for an identical CDR3. The V and J genes are TRDV1 and TRDJ1; D not resolved. There are 12 residues in the CDR3. Germline V lookup: CDR1 TSWWSYY, CDR2 QGS. The CDR3, as DNA: TGTGCTCTTGGAGAACGTCGACATAAACTCATCTTT. Protein product: CALGERRHKLIF.

A few counts support this clone. Possible read error: a much larger clone is one base away. The CDR3 DNA sequence: TGTGCTCTTGGGGAACACCCCTCCTGGGGACCCTTGTACACCGATAAACTCATCTTT. Protein: CALGEHPSWGPLYTDKLIF. The chain employs TRDV1 and TRDJ1, with D possibly matching TRDD3 (6 bases). The ends were cut back, 1 base at V and 0 bases at J, with 21 bases in the middle. Germline V lookup: CDR1 TSWWSYY, CDR2 QGS. There are 19 residues in the CDR3.

About this clone itself: A far larger clone is off by one base, so a read error is likely. The same CDR3 arises from other DNA sequences in this sample as well. No J gene was assigned, while the V gene was called as TRDV2; the D call in the table, TRDD3, was not verified against the DNA. The CDR3 spans 19 residues. The germline V gene encodes CDR1 GEAIGNYY and CDR2 EKD. Here the CDR3 reads CACDTMVVGPKGDTDKLIF. Here the CDR3 DNA reads TGTGCCTGTGACACCATGGTCGTGGGGCCTAAGGGGGACACCGATAAACTCATCTTC.

Notes on this clone: Translating this DNA gives a protein that differs at residue 3 from the TCRdb one, which belongs to a much larger clone; a read error is likely, and the protein shown is this translation. The chain carries TRDV1 and TRDJ1; either TRDD2 or TRDD3 may supply D (5 bases each). The J gene is absent in TCRdb and was assigned here via DNA matching to germline. The germline gives CDR1 TSWWSYY, CDR2 QGS. The CDR3 is made up of 19 amino acids. The CDR3: CAFGESGPPVVLQTDKLIF. The CDR3 region has the DNA TGTGCTTTTGGGGAATCGGGGCCCCCGGTCGTCCTTCAAACCGATAAACTCATCTTT.

Concerning this clone itself: A far larger clone lies a single base away; this is likely a read error. The identical CDR3 is also encoded by other nucleotide sequences in the sample. J gene calling gave no result, while the V gene is TRDV2; the table's TRDD3 call for D was not verified on the DNA. This CDR3 spans 18 amino acids. Germline CDR1 is GEAIGNYY and CDR2 is EKD. CDR3 sequence: CACDPKVLGATYTDKLIF. The DNA for the CDR3 is TGTGCCTGTGACCCGAAGGTACTGGGGGCTACGTACACCGATAAACTCATCTTC.

By frequency in the sample, this clone is medium-sized. The sample holds other DNA sequences that translate to the same CDR3. The gene calls are TRDV2 and TRDJ3; 7 bases align to TRDD3. The CDR3 runs 17 residues. V shed 3 bases, J shed 7 bases, and the junction held 11 bases outside the gene matches. Germline CDR1 reads GEAIGNYY; CDR2 reads EKD. CDR3 in DNA: TGTGCCTGTGACGAAGAACTGGGGAAGAAAGACACCCGACAGATGTTTTTC. Translated, it gives CACDEELGKKDTRQMFF.

This clone has just a few counts. The translation of this DNA and the TCRdb protein of a much larger clone differ at residue 8, probably owing to a read error; the protein shown here is translated from the DNA. The chain joins TRDV1 to TRDJ1, with 8 bases fitting TRDD3. As TCRdb names no J gene, one was assigned here on the basis of a DNA match to germline. CDR1 and CDR2 (germline): TSWWSYY, QGS. The J segment lost 1 base and the V segment lost 2 bases, leaving 15 bases of the junction unmatched. This CDR3 spans 19 amino acids. CDR3 amino acids: CALGEIQEVWGTSTDKLIF. The CDR3 DNA sequence: TGTGCTCTTGGGGAAATCCAAGAGGTCTGGGGGACGTCCACCGATAAACTCATCTTT.

On this clone: TCRdb's protein, taken from a much larger clone, differs from this DNA's translation at residue 14, likely owing to a read error; the protein displayed comes from the DNA. CDR3 amino acids: CALGEDSILAEPTRGYGTLTAQLFF. CDR3 DNA: TGTGCTCTTGGGGAAGATTCGATTCTCGCCGAACCAACTAGGGGATACGGTACTTTGACAGCACAACTCTTCTTT. The rearrangement joins TRDV1 to TRDJ2; 9 bases map to TRDD3. CDR1 is TSWWSYY, CDR2 QGS, per germline. The CDR3 extends over 25 amino acids. Trimming cost V 2 bases and J 0 bases; bases outside gene matches: 28.

In its sample, this clone was seen a few times. TCRdb records a much larger clone's protein for this DNA, with a difference at residue 16 that likely arises from a read error; the protein given is the translation of the DNA. This chain uses TRDV2 with TRDJ1; 12 bases agree with TRDD3. TCRdb supplies no J gene; here it was assigned by aligning the nucleotide sequence to germline. The CDR3 loop spans 19 amino acids. In germline, CDR1 is GEAIGNYY, CDR2 EKD. The CDR3 DNA reads TGTGCCTGTGACATGCTACTGGGGGATACCGAACCTAACACCGATAGACTCATCTTT. Residues: CACDMLLGDTEPNTDRLIF.

This clone has more than one count but fewer than ten. The protein in TCRdb stems from a much larger clone and differs at residue 15 from this DNA's translation, likely a read error; here the protein is translated from the DNA. The V gene corresponds to TRDV1; no J gene was called; the table's D call, TRDD3, was not checked against the DNA. The germline V gene encodes CDR1 TSWWSYY and CDR2 QGS. The CDR3 is 16 amino acids. The CDR3 nucleotides are TGTGCTCTTGGGGGGCTTCCGGTACGTGACACCGATAAACTCACCTTT. Residues: CALGGLPVRDTDKLTF.

This clone has more than one count but fewer than ten. The protein that TCRdb holds for this DNA derives from a much larger clone and differs from the translated DNA at residue 5, which likely indicates a read error; the protein shown here is translated from the DNA. The chain couples TRDV1 to TRDJ1, with 13 nucleotides matching TRDD3. The CDR3 is 19 residues long. Germline loops: CDR1 TSWWSYY, CDR2 QGS. The V and J ends lost 5 bases and 8 bases, in that order; junction bases with no gene match: 20. The chain's CDR3 is CALGKGAKTRTGGYDKLIF. The CDR3, as DNA: TGTGCTCTTGGGAAAGGGGCTAAAACCCGTACTGGGGGATACGACAAACTCATCTTT.

To note about this clone: It is likely a read error: a sequence one base away is far more abundant. At the DNA level, this CDR3 is encoded by other sequences in the same sample as well. The V and J genes are TRDV1 and TRDJ1, with a tentative D call TRDD3 (6 bases). The J gene, left out of TCRdb, was set here by checking the DNA against germline. Per the germline V gene, CDR1 is TSWWSYY and CDR2 is QGS. This CDR3 is 15 amino acids long. The CDR3 is CALGSTYPLGDKLIF. The CDR3 nucleotides are TGCGCTCTTGGGTCCACTTACCCGCTGGGGGATAAACTCATCTTT.

This clone has only a few counts. A read error likely explains why the TCRdb protein, taken from a much larger clone, differs from this DNA's translation at residue 6; the protein shown is translated from the DNA. CDR3 sequence (DNA): TGTGCTCTTGGGGAAGGTAGAAGAATTGTACTGGGGGATACGCTCCGATACACCGATAAACTCATCTTT. Residues: CALGEGRRIVLGDTLRYTDKLIF. The genes are TRDV1 and TRDJ1; 13 nucleotides match TRDD3. Because TCRdb records no J gene, it was assigned here through a match of the DNA to germline. Germline CDR1 reads TSWWSYY; CDR2 reads QGS. CDR3 size: 23 residues. With V trimmed by 2 bases and J by 0 bases, 21 bases remained unmatched.

With respect to this clone: For this DNA, TCRdb reports the protein of a much larger clone, which diverges at residue 3, most likely from a read error; the protein presented here is translated directly from the DNA. The rearrangement uses TRDV1 and TRDJ1; a weak D match, TRDD3 (5 bases). The germline gives CDR1 TSWWSYY, CDR2 QGS. This CDR3 is 16 amino acids long. CDR3 residues: CAVGETRAAYTDKLIF. CDR3 nucleotide sequence: TGTGCTGTTGGGGAAACAAGGGCCGCGTACACCGATAAACTCATCTTT.

This clone was seen a handful of times. Translating this DNA gives a protein that differs at residue 3 from the TCRdb one, which belongs to a much larger clone; a read error is likely, and the protein shown is this translation. The chain employs TRDV2 and TRDJ1; D might be TRDD3 (5 bases). TCRdb offers no J gene call, so here the DNA was matched to germline to obtain one. This CDR3 spans 16 amino acids. CDR1 and CDR2 (germline): GEAIGNYY, EKD. The CDR3 spells CAYDPAWDAGTDKLIF. CDR3 DNA sequence: TGTGCCTATGACCCCGCTTGGGATGCAGGCACCGATAAACTCATCTTT.

About this clone: A far more abundant clone sits one base away, making this likely a read error. Distinct nucleotide sequences in the sample also encode this CDR3. The chain combines TRAV38-2/DV8 with TRDJ1; 9 bases are shared with TRDD3. No J gene is reported in TCRdb; it was inferred here by comparing the DNA with germline. This CDR3 is built from 23 residues. CDR1 and CDR2 from the germline V gene are TSESDYY and QEAYKQQN. V lost 2 bases to trimming and J lost 2 bases; unmatched junction nucleotides: 28. CDR3 protein: CAYRSKISFLDPTGGHGTDKLIF. The CDR3 region has the DNA TGTGCTTATAGGAGTAAGATTTCTTTCCTAGACCCTACTGGGGGACACGGGACCGATAAACTCATCTTT.

On this clone: The protein held in TCRdb is that of a much larger clone and does not match this DNA's translation at residue 13, likely because of a read error; the protein shown is translated from the DNA. The rearrangement uses TRDV1 and TRDJ1; no firm D call. TCRdb leaves out the J gene; it was filled in here by matching the DNA to germline. CDR1 is TSWWSYY and CDR2 is QGS in the germline V gene. There are 19 residues in the CDR3. Trimming stripped 4 bases from V and 1 base from J, with 25 bases between. The chain's CDR3 is CALGGRLKKSLRCTDKLIF. CDR3 bases: TGTGCTCTTGGGGGAAGACTTAAAAAGTCCCTCCGGTGCACCGATAAACTCATCTTT.

This clone was recorded many times. This DNA's translation and the protein TCRdb lists, from a much larger clone, do not match at residue 11, likely due to a read error; the protein shown is translated from the DNA. The sample carries other DNA sequences with the same CDR3. The CDR3: CACSFLRTGGPASSDKLIF. Here the CDR3 DNA reads TGTGCCTGTTCCTTCCTACGTACCGGGGGACCGGCTTCCAGCGATAAACTCATCTTT. The chain employs TRDV2 and TRDJ1; 9 bases align to TRDD2. The germline gives CDR1 GEAIGNYY, CDR2 EKD. Germline trimming cut 6 bases from V and 4 bases from J; bases unmatched to any gene: 23. The CDR3 is 19 residues long.

Comment on this clone: The protein held in TCRdb is that of a much larger clone and does not match this DNA's translation at residue 19, likely because of a read error; the protein shown is translated from the DNA. The V gene call reads TRDV2; no J gene was called; no check of the table's D call, TRDD3, against the DNA was made. The CDR3 length is 21 residues. Germline V gene data show CDR1 as GEAIGNYY and CDR2 as EKD. CDR3 nucleotides: TGTGCCTGTGACCCAATACTGGGGGATACGGGAGCGTCCTGGGACACCCGACAGACGTTTTTC. Protein: CACDPILGDTGASWDTRQTFF.

This clone has only a few counts. A far larger clone is one base from this, pointing to a likely read error. Other nucleotide sequences from this sample produce the same CDR3. For the CDR3, the DNA is TGTGCCTGTGACACCATCCAAGGTCTAGGGACCGATAAACTCATCTTT. It is translated as CACDTIQGLGTDKLIF. The rearrangement links TRDV2 to TRDJ1; the D is unclear. The J gene comes from matching the DNA to germline here; TCRdb lacks it. Trimming stripped 0 bases from V and 2 bases from J, with 15 bases between. The length of the CDR3 is 16 residues. Germline V gives CDR1 GEAIGNYY, CDR2 EKD.

This clone was counted between two and nine times. With a far larger clone one base away, a read error is the likely cause. Other DNA sequences from this sample encode an identical CDR3 as well. V and J are TRDV1 and TRDJ1, with 7 positions matching TRDD2. With V trimmed by 0 bases and J by 0 bases, 22 bases remained unmatched. Germline loops: CDR1 TSWWSYY, CDR2 QGS. The CDR3 is made up of 22 amino acids. This CDR3 is CALGELIPTAGTPSKYTDKLIF. The CDR3 nucleotides are TGTGCTCTTGGGGAACTTATTCCTACGGCGGGGACACCGTCGAAGTACACCGATAAACTCATCTTT.

This clone was counted between two and nine times. A far bigger clonotype differs at one base, so this is likely a read error. This same CDR3 is encoded by further DNA sequences in the sample. The chain has TRDV2 and TRDJ3, with TRDD3 identical over 7 bases. Germline CDR1 GEAIGNYY, CDR2 EKD. V lost 3 bases, J lost 0 bases, and 13 bases stayed unmatched. The CDR3 sequence is 20 residues long. The CDR3 DNA sequence: TGTGCCTGTGACGCGACCGGGGGATCAGCTCGCTCCTGGGACACCCGACAGATGTTTTTC. Protein product: CACDATGGSARSWDTRQMFF.

This clone was seen a few times. The translation of this DNA and the TCRdb protein of a much larger clone differ at residue 9, probably owing to a read error; the protein shown here is translated from the DNA. The chain combines TRDV1 with TRDJ1, with D possibly being TRDD2 or TRDD3 (6 bases each). TCRdb leaves out the J gene; it was filled in here by matching the DNA to germline. The germline V gene encodes CDR1 TSWWSYY and CDR2 QGS. The CDR3 runs 20 residues. V was clipped by 2 bases and J by 0 bases, with 25 bases between them. The CDR3 loop is CALGEKTKVFLGSYTDKLIF. The CDR3 bases are TGTGCTCTTGGGGAAAAGACGAAGGTCTTCCTGGGGAGTTACACCGATAAACTCATCTTT.

To note about this clone: The protein TCRdb lists belongs to a much larger clone and differs from this DNA's translation at residue 11, which points to a read error; the protein shown is made from the DNA. The genes are TRDV2 and TRDJ3; TRDD3 might be the D (5 bases). TCRdb lists no J gene, so it was determined here by aligning the DNA to germline. This CDR3 region has 14 residues. The germline V gene encodes CDR1 GEAIGNYY and CDR2 EKD. This CDR3 is CACDTLGDTRRMFF. The DNA of the CDR3 is TGTGCCTGTGACACTCTCGGGGACACCCGACGGATGTTTTTC.